This is a list of T cell receptor beta chains from one sample in a study of blood T cell repertoires in COVID-19. Clones were read by immunoSEQ multiplex PCR, and TCRdb kept only the in-frame ones, dropping some. The sample carries 150,000 to 200,000 clones, 87% recorded once. The sequencing input was peripheral blood. Receptor source: a man aged 55 to 70 with active or convalescent COVID-19. Each CDR3 is given with its conserved first and last residue. The D gene is left open where the match is weak. Clone size is stated in some rows and not others, as once, few, many or a class when expanded.

clone_size	v_call	j_call	d_call	cdr3_aa	cdr3_nt
-	TRBV19	TRBJ1-5	TRBD1	CASSPDRGQNQPQHF	TGTGCCAGTTCTCCCGACAGGGGGCAGAATCAGCCCCAGCATTTT
-	TRBV5-1	TRBJ2-3	TRBD1	CASSLAGQGKADTQYF	TGCGCCAGCAGCTTGGCCGGACAGGGGAAGGCAGATACGCAGTATTTT
-	TRBV7-2	TRBJ1-2	TRBD1	CASSLTGTFNYGYTF	TGTGCCAGCAGCCTGACAGGGACATTTAACTATGGCTACACCTTC
-	TRBV19	TRBJ1-1	TRBD1	CASSPDRGVAFF	TGTGCCAGTAGTCCGGACAGGGGGGTAGCTTTCTTT
-	TRBV6-5	TRBJ2-7	TRBD1	CASTGTAAYEQYF	TGTGCCAGCACCGGGACAGCAGCCTACGAGCAGTACTTC
-	TRBV4-1	TRBJ1-3	TRBD1	CASSLTGQGSGNTIYF	TGCGCCAGCAGCCTAACGGGACAGGGCTCTGGAAACACCATATATTTT
-	TRBV18	TRBJ2-7	-	CASSLYGYEQYF	TGTGCCAGCTCACTATACGGCTACGAGCAGTACTTC
-	TRBV29-1	TRBJ2-7	-	CSVETTGYEQYF	TGCAGCGTCGAGACTACAGGGTACGAGCAGTACTTC
once	TRBV27	TRBJ2-1	TRBD2	CASSGGTSGGPRGEQFF	TGTGCCAGCAGTGGAGGGACTAGCGGGGGGCCCAGAGGTGAGCAGTTCTTC
-	TRBV24-1	TRBJ1-3	-	CATSPSREVVENTIYF	TGTGCCACCAGCCCCTCTCGAGAGGTCGTGGAGAACACCATATATTTT
-	TRBV28	TRBJ2-6	-	CASSIDNSGANVLTF	TGTGCCAGCAGTATCGACAACTCTGGGGCCAACGTCCTGACTTTC
once	TRBV5-1	TRBJ2-3	TRBD2	CASSPGGAADTQYF	TGCGCCAGCAGTCCCGGGGGGGCTGCCGATACGCAGTATTTT
-	TRBV5-5	TRBJ1-2	-	CASSLNSRVEGGYTF	TGTGCCAGCAGCTTGAACTCCAGGGTGGAGGGTGGCTACACCTTC
-	TRBV30	TRBJ1-6	-	CAWPGHQPLHF	TGTGCCTGGCCGGGTCATCAACCCCTCCACTTT
-	TRBV5-1	TRBJ1-1	-	CASSIQEKSTEAFF	TGCGCCAGCAGCATACAGGAAAAAAGCACTGAAGCTTTCTTT
-	TRBV4-1	TRBJ2-1	TRBD2	CASSRSGGRYNEQFF	TGCGCCAGCAGCCGTAGCGGGGGGCGTTACAATGAGCAGTTCTTC
-	TRBV11-1	TRBJ1-5	-	CASSRGSNQPQHF	TGTGCCAGCAGCCGGGGGAGCAATCAGCCCCAGCATTTT
-	TRBV10-1	TRBJ1-6	-	CASSDSEASPLHF	TGCGCCAGCTCGGACAGCGAGGCTTCACCCCTCCACTTT
-	TRBV5-1	TRBJ2-5	TRBD2	CASSSLAGGEETQYF	TGCGCCAGCAGCTCACTAGCGGGGGGCGAAGAGACCCAGTACTTC
-	TRBV4-2	TRBJ1-4	-	CASSHREGNEKLFF	TGTGCCAGCAGCCACAGGGAAGGTAATGAAAAACTGTTTTTT
-	TRBV6-5	TRBJ1-5	TRBD1	CASSPTGSGQPQHF	TGTGCCAGCAGTCCGACAGGGAGTGGGCAGCCCCAGCATTTT
-	TRBV11-2	TRBJ1-4	-	CASSPRGASGEKLFF	TGTGCCAGCAGCCCTAGGGGCGCCTCAGGGGAAAAACTGTTTTTT
few	TRBV10-1	TRBJ1-6	-	CASSEPQAQQSPLHF	TGCGCCAGCAGTGAGCCACAGGCCCAACAATCACCCCTCCACTTT
-	TRBV27	TRBJ2-2	-	CASSSGVGYTGELFF	TGTGCCAGCAGTTCAGGGGTTGGGTACACCGGGGAGCTGTTTTTT
-	TRBV11-2	TRBJ2-7	-	CASSLEGHATDYEQYF	TGTGCCAGCAGCTTAGAGGGCCACGCCACGGACTACGAGCAGTACTTC
-	TRBV6-6	TRBJ2-7	-	CASSYRGIEQYF	TGTGCCAGCAGTTACCGGGGAATCGAGCAGTACTTC
-	TRBV4-1	TRBJ2-1	TRBD1	CASSLSDRTGEQFF	TGCGCCAGCAGCCTTTCCGACAGGACAGGGGAGCAGTTCTTC
-	TRBV6-5	TRBJ1-2	TRBD1	CASSTRTGGNYGYTF	TGTGCCAGCAGTACAAGGACAGGGGGTAACTATGGCTACACCTTC
-	TRBV19	TRBJ2-1	TRBD1	CASSSGQTTYNEQFF	TGTGCCAGTAGTTCGGGACAGACAACCTACAATGAGCAGTTCTTC
many	TRBV7-8	TRBJ2-2	TRBD1	CASSIRDRANTGELFF	TGTGCCAGCAGTATAAGGGACAGGGCGAACACCGGGGAGCTGTTTTTT
-	TRBV2	TRBJ1-1	-	CASNRGATGTEAFF	TGTGCCAGCAACCGGGGGGCTACGGGCACTGAAGCTTTCTTT
-	TRBV27	TRBJ1-5	-	CASSPRVRSDGNQPQHF	TGTGCCAGCAGTCCGCGGGTCCGATCCGACGGCAATCAGCCCCAGCATTTT
once	TRBV5-1	TRBJ1-3	-	CASSTGQSGNTIYF	TGCGCCAGCAGCACCGGACAGTCTGGAAACACCATATATTTT
-	TRBV9	TRBJ2-3	-	CASSAETNYITDTQYF	TGTGCCAGCAGCGCAGAGACTAACTACATAACAGATACGCAGTATTTT
-	TRBV10-3	TRBJ1-1	-	CAISESSLGSGGFTEAFF	TGTGCCATCAGTGAGTCGTCTTTGGGTTCGGGGGGATTTACTGAAGCTTTCTTT
-	TRBV5-4	TRBJ2-5	TRBD2	CASSAATSGGFRETQYF	TGTGCCAGCAGCGCTGCGACTAGCGGGGGTTTCCGGGAGACCCAGTACTTC
-	TRBV29-1	TRBJ1-2	TRBD1	CSVGQGNYGYTF	TGCAGCGTCGGACAGGGGAACTATGGCTACACCTTC
-	TRBV7-9	TRBJ1-1	-	CASIPPGAQNTEAFF	TGTGCCAGCATCCCCCCAGGGGCTCAGAACACTGAAGCTTTCTTT
-	TRBV5-6	TRBJ1-5	TRBD1	CASSHDRGQPQHF	TGTGCCAGCAGCCACGACAGGGGTCAGCCCCAGCATTTT
-	TRBV7-8	TRBJ2-5	TRBD2	CAILRRGGPTETQYF	TGTGCCATATTACGACGGGGGGGCCCGACGGAGACCCAGTACTTC
once	TRBV5-1	TRBJ1-2	TRBD1	CASSLGDRGNGGYTF	TGCGCCAGCAGCTTGGGGGACAGGGGAAATGGTGGCTACACCTTC
once	TRBV29-1	TRBJ1-5	-	CSDGHSNQPQHF	TGCAGCGACGGACACAGCAATCAGCCCCAGCATTTT
-	TRBV30	TRBJ2-5	TRBD2	CAWSRTSGQETQYF	TGTGCCTGGAGTAGGACTAGCGGACAAGAGACCCAGTACTTC
-	TRBV10-3	TRBJ1-1	TRBD1	CAISESRTGTNTEAFF	TGTGCCATCAGTGAGTCGAGGACAGGGACGAACACTGAAGCTTTCTTT
-	TRBV29-1	TRBJ2-3	-	CSVFDGSQDTQYF	TGCAGCGTTTTTGACGGGTCCCAAGATACGCAGTATTTT
-	TRBV7-9	TRBJ1-6	-	CASSLAGGNSYNSPLHF	TGTGCCAGCAGCTTAGCCGGAGGGAACAGCTATAATTCACCCCTCCACTTT